The clone carrying this T cell receptor (beta chain) was counted ten times or more. Its antigen is not identified. Germline CDR1 MNHNS, CDR2 SASEGT. Between the trimmed V and J ends, which lost 2 bases and 7 bases, there was a span of 12 bases. This CDR3 spans 13 amino acids. This sample is part of a study of CD8+CD57+ T cells in acquired aplastic anemia. Study-level information: DNA from sorted CD4+ and CD8+ cells averaged around 3.2 ug.

General observations from the study: Patients and healthy controls showed no significant CD8+ Simpson's diversity difference.

Genomic DNA served as template for TCR beta VDJ and CDR3 profiling. One entry per CDR3 protein results from TCRdb running MiXCR on the reads. The repertoire holds under 200,000 distinct CDR3 sequences, with less than 60% as singletons. Patients picked for sequencing had shown CD8+CD57+ cell expansion detected by flow cytometry. The genes are TRBV6-1 and TRBJ2-7; D might be TRBD1 or TRBD2, each matching 5 bases. This clonotype was sampled from a human donor with aplastic anemia. The sequenced sample was sorted CD4+, CD8+, or CD8+CD57+ T cells (not recorded which) from PBMCs. The CDR3 DNA follows: TGTGCCAGCAGTGAAAATTTGGGGGTAGAGCAGTACTTC. The encoded protein is CASSENLGVEQYF.